The 4 T cell receptor beta chains in this list originate from one sample, sequenced in a study of blood T cells in healthy people across ages. A J-beta primer mix and a sample-barcoded 5' primer were used in a second PCR of about 7 to 12 cycles. TCRdb itself ran the 5' RACE reads through MiXCR, one entry per CDR3 protein. The sample holds approximately 1.5 million distinct CDR3 sequences, roughly 32% seen once. Specimen: blood. These receptors all stem from a woman in her 30s in good health.

J is TRBJ2-1 and V is TRBV20-1; the D gene is possibly TRBD2 (6 bases). The CDR3 is 17 residues long. Germline V gives CDR1 DFQATT, CDR2 SNEGSKA (reference sequence). Deletions cut 0 bases from V and 9 bases from J, with 24 bases between. The CDR3 loop is CSARDLLSSGVRSEQFF. CDR3 sequence (DNA): TGCAGTGCTAGAGATCTTTTATCTTCGGGGGTCCGGAGTGAGCAGTTCTTC.

V gene TRBV28 combines with J gene TRBJ1-4; 8 nucleotides line up with TRBD1. Germline lookup yields CDR1 MDHEN and CDR2 SYDVKM. With 6 bases clipped from V and 7 bases from J, the junction kept 13 bases outside the gene matches. The CDR3 is made up of 16 amino acids. Written as DNA, the CDR3 is TGTGCCAGCAGCCCTGAACAGGGGGTGGCTGGTGAAAAACTGTTTTTT. Translation: CASSPEQGVAGEKLFF. Full variable domain (missing parts from reference TRBV28 and TRBJ1-4): DVKVTQSSRYLVKRTGEKVFLECVQDMDHENMFWYRQDPGLGLRLIYFSYDVKMKEKGDIPEGYSVSREKKERFSLILESASTNQTSMYLCASSPEQGVAGEKLFFGSGTQLSVL.

This clonotype was picked up a small number of times. The chain uses TRBV13 and TRBJ2-5; 7 positions agree with TRBD2. CDR3 size: 15 residues. The germline V gene has CDR1 PRHDT and CDR2 FYEKMQ (reference sequence). Losses at the gene ends were 0 bases for V and 3 bases for J; bases not matched to a gene: 4. CDR3 sequence (DNA): TGTGCCAGCAGCTTAGGGGGGGGGAGCGAAGAGACCCAGTACTTC. It is translated as CASSLGGGSEETQYF.

This clonotype turned up a few times. This chain uses TRBV11-2 with TRBJ2-1; TRBD2 matches at 7 bases. The V and J ends lost 5 bases and 8 bases, in that order; junction bases with no gene match: 12. The CDR3 consists of 15 residues. From germline, CDR1 is SGHAT and CDR2 FQNNGV. CDR3 amino acids: CASSVTSAFLDEQFF. In DNA form, the CDR3 reads TGTGCCAGCAGCGTAACTAGCGCCTTCTTGGATGAGCAGTTCTTC.